The clone carrying this T cell receptor beta chain was observed a handful of times. The antigen remains undetermined. This CDR3 region has 12 residues. Germline V gives CDR1 SGHRS, CDR2 YFSETQ. The V gene lost 4 bases and the J gene lost 10 bases, with 12 bases spanning the gap. The data originate from a study of vaccination effects on CD4 cells after COVID-19. Repertoires were generated with immunoSEQ multiplex PCR, while TCRdb's copy carries only in-frame clones and drops some. The sample records fewer than 85,000 clones, about four fifths being singletons. Sequencing followed a ViraFEST assay step that expanded antigen-specific CD4+ T cells with viral peptide pools. After more than 8 days in culture, the CD4+ T cells were isolated. No vaccinee had earlier SARS-CoV-2 infection, and nucleocapsid antibodies were negative.

The receptor was derived from a human donor who received a COVID-19 vaccine. Source: CD4+ T cells from PBMCs cultured with SARS-CoV-2 spike peptides, taken before COVID-19 vaccination. The V and J genes are TRBV5-1 and TRBJ2-1; D call uncertain. Written as DNA, the CDR3 is TGCGCCAGCAGCCCCACTCTTACCGAGCAGTTCTTC. Translation gives CASSPTLTEQFF.